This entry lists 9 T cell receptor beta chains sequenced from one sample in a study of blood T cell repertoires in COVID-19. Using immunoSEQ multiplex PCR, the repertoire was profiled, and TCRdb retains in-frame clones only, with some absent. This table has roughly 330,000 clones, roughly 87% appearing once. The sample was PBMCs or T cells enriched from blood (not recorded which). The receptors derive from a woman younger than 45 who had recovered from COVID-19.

This CDR3 is CASSQVGRGDTEAFF. In DNA, the CDR3 is TGTGCCAGCAGCCAAGTTGGCAGGGGAGACACTGAAGCTTTCTTT. The rearrangement uses TRBV14 and TRBJ1-1; perhaps TRBD1 as D (6 bases). Germline V CDR1 and CDR2: SGHDN, FVKESK. V gave up 1 base and J gave up 3 bases, with 12 bases separating them. This CDR3 is built from 15 residues.

CDR3 loop: CASSSDEEAGQPQHF. In DNA form, the CDR3 reads TGTGCCAGCAGCTCGGATGAGGAGGCGGGTCAGCCCCAGCATTTT. The gene calls are TRBV7-9 and TRBJ1-5; D not certain. This CDR3 has 15 amino acids. The germline gives CDR1 SEHNR, CDR2 FQNEAQ (reference sequence). Trimming shortened V by 4 bases and J by 6 bases, and 16 bases separated the two germline ends.

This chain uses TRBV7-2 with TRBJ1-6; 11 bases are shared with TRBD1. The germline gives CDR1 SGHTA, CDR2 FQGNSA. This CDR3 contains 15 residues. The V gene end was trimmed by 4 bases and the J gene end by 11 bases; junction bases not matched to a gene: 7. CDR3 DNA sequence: TGTGCCAGCAGCTCGGGACAGGGGGGTTACGCACCCCTCCACTTT. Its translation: CASSSGQGGYAPLHF.

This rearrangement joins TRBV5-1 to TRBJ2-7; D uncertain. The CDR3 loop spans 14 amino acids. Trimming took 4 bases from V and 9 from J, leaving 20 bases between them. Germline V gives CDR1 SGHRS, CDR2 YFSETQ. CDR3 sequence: CASSETDSSFWQYF. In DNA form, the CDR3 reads TGCGCCAGCAGCGAAACCGACTCCTCATTTTGGCAGTACTTC.

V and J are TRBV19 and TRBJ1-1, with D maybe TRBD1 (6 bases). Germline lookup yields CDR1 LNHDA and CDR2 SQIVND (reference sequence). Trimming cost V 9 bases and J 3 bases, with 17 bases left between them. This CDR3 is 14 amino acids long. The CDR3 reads CASKGVPSHTEAFF. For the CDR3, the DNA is TGTGCCAGCAAGGGGGTACCGTCGCACACTGAAGCTTTCTTT.

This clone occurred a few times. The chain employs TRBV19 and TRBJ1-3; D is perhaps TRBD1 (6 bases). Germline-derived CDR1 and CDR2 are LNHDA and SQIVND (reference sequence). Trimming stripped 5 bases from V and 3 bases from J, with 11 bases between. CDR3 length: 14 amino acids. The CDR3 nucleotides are TGTGCCAGTAGTCCTGGACAGTTTGGAAACACCATATATTTT. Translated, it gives CASSPGQFGNTIYF.

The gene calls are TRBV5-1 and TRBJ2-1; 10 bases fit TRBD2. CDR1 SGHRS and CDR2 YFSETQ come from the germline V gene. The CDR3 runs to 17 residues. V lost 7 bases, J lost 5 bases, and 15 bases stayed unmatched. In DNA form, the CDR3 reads TGCGCCAGCCGCAAGGGGAGCGGGGGGGCCTTGGACAATGAGCAGTTCTTC. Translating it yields CASRKGSGGALDNEQFF.

The CDR3 DNA reads as TGTGCCAGCAGTTTACTTCCAGCAGGGGAGGGGGAGCTGTTTTTT. It specifies CASSLLPAGEGELFF. This chain joins TRBV27 and TRBJ2-2; a possible D gene is TRBD1 (6 bases). Germline V CDR1 and CDR2: MNHEY, SMNVEV (reference sequence). V was cut by 2 bases and J by 8 bases, with 15 bases left in between. The CDR3 totals 15 residues.

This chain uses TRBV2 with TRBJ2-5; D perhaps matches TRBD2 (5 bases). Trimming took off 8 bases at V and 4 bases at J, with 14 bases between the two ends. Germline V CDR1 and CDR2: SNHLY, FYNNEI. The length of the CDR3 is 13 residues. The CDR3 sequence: CASRPGSIETQYF. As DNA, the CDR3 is TGTGCCAGCCGCCCGGGGTCGATAGAGACCCAGTACTTC.